Listed below are T cell receptor beta chains from one sample, sequenced in a study of CD8 T cells in Susac syndrome. TCRdb ran MiXCR on the immunoSEQ multiplex PCR reads and lists one entry per CDR3 protein. Of 200,000 to 300,000 distinct CDR3 sequences detected, around 93% appear once; the ten largest clones hold 0.07% to 0.09%. Sequencing was carried out using CD4+ T cells from PBMCs. The receptor source for this set is a human donor with multiple sclerosis. The CDR3 runs from the conserved cysteine through the conserved F or W. Fields, in order: J gene, clone size, V gene, CDR3 length, D gene, CDR3 DNA, CDR3 protein. A D gene is named only where the DNA matches it firmly. Rows give clone size only sometimes, using once, few, many, or a class for an expanded clone.

J: TRBJ1-1; size: -; V: TRBV20-1; length: 15; D: TRBD1; DNA: TGCAGTGCTAGAGATTTACGACAGGGAGGAATTGGGGCTTTCTTT; CDR3: CSARDLRQGGIGAFF
J: TRBJ2-6; size: -; V: TRBV5-1; length: 16; D: -; DNA: TGCGCCAGCAGCTTGGGGGTGTCGTCTGGGGCCAACGTCCTGACTTTC; CDR3: CASSLGVSSGANVLTF
J: TRBJ2-7; size: -; V: TRBV28; length: 15; D: -; DNA: TGTGCCAGCAGGTCGGGGCGACCCCTTATATACGAGCAGTACTTC; CDR3: CASRSGRPLIYEQYF
J: TRBJ1-5; size: -; V: TRBV18; length: 16; D: -; DNA: TGTGCCAGCTCACCAGCGACAAGGGGATTGGATCAGCCCCAGCATTTT; CDR3: CASSPATRGLDQPQHF
J: TRBJ2-7; size: -; V: TRBV6-2/TRBV6-3; length: 15; D: -; DNA: TGTGCCAGCACCCCCGGGTTCACCGGCGTCTACGAGCAGTACTTC; CDR3: CASTPGFTGVYEQYF
J: TRBJ1-5; size: -; V: TRBV12-3/TRBV12-4; length: 18; D: -; DNA: TGTGCCAGCAGTTTCTCAGCCTTAACAGGCTATAGCAATCAGCCCCAGCATTTT; CDR3: CASSFSALTGYSNQPQHF
J: TRBJ1-1; size: -; V: TRBV27; length: 16; D: TRBD1; DNA: TGTGCCAGCAGCACTAGGGGACAGAGAGGGGGCTCTGAAGCTTTCTTT; CDR3: CASSTRGQRGGSEAFF
J: TRBJ2-6; size: -; V: TRBV20-1; length: 15; D: -; DNA: TGCAGTGCTAGAGATACTGGGCCTGGGGCCAACGTCCTGACTTTC; CDR3: CSARDTGPGANVLTF
J: TRBJ2-1; size: once; V: TRBV19; length: 15; D: TRBD2; DNA: TGTGCCAGTAGTATAGGACGGGAGGGCCACAATGAGCAGTTCTTC; CDR3: CASSIGREGHNEQFF
J: TRBJ1-5; size: -; V: TRBV5-6; length: 15; D: -; DNA: TGTGCCAGCAGCCACCGGGGCCGCGACAATCAGCCCCAGCATTTT; CDR3: CASSHRGRDNQPQHF
J: TRBJ1-1; size: -; V: TRBV5-1; length: 14; D: TRBD1; DNA: TGCGCCAGCAGCATAGACAGGGGCGGGACTGAAGCTTTCTTT; CDR3: CASSIDRGGTEAFF
J: TRBJ2-1; size: -; V: TRBV7-9; length: 18; D: TRBD2; DNA: TGTGCCAGCAGCGTCAGACCCTTACTGCGGGAGCGCAACAATGAGCAGTTCTTC; CDR3: CASSVRPLLRERNNEQFF
J: TRBJ1-1; size: -; V: TRBV7-9; length: 15; D: -; DNA: TGTGCCAGCAGCTTAGTGCGTCAGGGGAACACTGAAGCTTTCTTT; CDR3: CASSLVRQGNTEAFF
J: TRBJ2-1; size: once; V: TRBV5-6; length: 14; D: -; DNA: TGTGCCAGCAGCACAACGGTGGGGGGTAATGAGCAGTTCTTC; CDR3: CASSTTVGGNEQFF
J: TRBJ2-3; size: -; V: TRBV3-1; length: 17; D: TRBD2; DNA: TGTGCCAGCAGCCAAGATCAAGGACTAGCGGGAGGAGATACGCAGTATTTT; CDR3: CASSQDQGLAGGDTQYF
J: TRBJ2-5; size: -; V: TRBV14; length: 15; D: TRBD1; DNA: TGTGCCAGCAGCCAGGACAGGGGGCGGCTGGAGACCCAGTACTTC; CDR3: CASSQDRGRLETQYF
J: TRBJ1-5; size: -; V: TRBV5-1; length: 13; D: -; DNA: TGCGCCAGCAGACCCTTTCCTAATCAGCCCCAGCATTTT; CDR3: CASRPFPNQPQHF
J: TRBJ1-5; size: -; V: TRBV6-5; length: 15; D: -; DNA: TGTGCCAGCAGGTTTTCAGGGAATAGCAATCAGCCCCAGCATTTT; CDR3: CASRFSGNSNQPQHF
J: TRBJ2-7; size: -; V: TRBV11-2; length: 13; D: -; DNA: TGTGCCAGCAGCTTCACAGGGGAGGAGGAGCAGTACTTC; CDR3: CASSFTGEEEQYF
J: TRBJ2-6; size: -; V: TRBV9; length: 19; D: -; DNA: TGTGCCAGCAGCTATAGGACTTTCGGAGGGCTCTCTGGGGCCAACGTCCTGACTTTC; CDR3: CASSYRTFGGLSGANVLTF
J: TRBJ2-5; size: once; V: TRBV20-1; length: 10; D: -; DNA: TGCAGTGCTAGAGGGGCGGGCCAGTACTTC; CDR3: CSARGAGQYF
J: TRBJ2-2; size: -; V: TRBV2; length: 15; D: TRBD1; DNA: TGTGCCAGCAGAATAGACAGGGGGAACACCGGGGAGCTGTTTTTT; CDR3: CASRIDRGNTGELFF
J: TRBJ2-1; size: -; V: TRBV30; length: 16; D: TRBD2; DNA: TGTGCCTGGAGTGCTCCTCTCCGCGGGAGGGGGAATGAGCAGTTCTTC; CDR3: CAWSAPLRGRGNEQFF
J: TRBJ1-6; size: few; V: TRBV5-1; length: 15; D: -; DNA: TGCGCCAGCAGCTTTTCGGACCCGTTGAATTCACCCCTCCACTTT; CDR3: CASSFSDPLNSPLHF
J: TRBJ2-4; size: -; V: TRBV9; length: 13; D: -; DNA: TGTGCCAGCAGCGTAGGGTGGAAAAACATTCAGTACTTC; CDR3: CASSVGWKNIQYF
J: TRBJ2-3; size: -; V: TRBV7-9; length: 15; D: -; DNA: TGTGCCAGCAGCTCCCAGGGGCGCGGCACAGATACGCAGTATTTT; CDR3: CASSSQGRGTDTQYF
J: TRBJ2-7; size: -; V: TRBV7-3; length: 13; D: -; DNA: TGTGCCAGCAGCTTAACAGGGAACCACGAGCAGTACTTC; CDR3: CASSLTGNHEQYF